This T cell receptor beta chain was captured in a study of blood T cell repertoires in COVID-19. The overall study: Samples representing acute and convalescent COVID-19 were sourced from the United States, Italy and Spain. Sample material is recorded as cDNA or gDNA derived from T cells, B-cell-depleted T cells, or PBMCs.

Per the original methods: It was from reference gene primer amplification that nucleated cell counts were estimated. Sequencing used immunoSEQ multiplex PCR; TCRdb keeps in-frame clones, though not all of them. Clone size and the V and J calls come from that table; the DNA yielded D and trimming. Among over 250,000 clones listed, around 89% were seen once. The CDR3 loop spans 14 amino acids. Germline assignment: CDR1 SGHNT and CDR2 YENEEA. V lost 3 bases and J lost 11; bases outside the gene matches: 7. This chain links TRBV11-3 with TRBJ2-1, with 10 bases that match TRBD1. This receptor was taken from a man in his 60s who had recovered from COVID-19. Sequencing was performed on peripheral blood. The CDR3 DNA follows: TGTGCCAGCAGCTTGCTCGGACAGGGGGGTCAGCAGTTCTTC. It encodes CASSLLGQGGQQFF.